This is a list of T cell receptor beta chains from one sample in a study of T cells in Graves' hyperthyroidism and ophthalmopathy. MiXCR was run by TCRdb on the multiplex PCR reads, yielding one entry per CDR3 protein. The sample has about 590,000 distinct CDR3 sequences, approximately 14% seen once; the top ten hold about 7%. Sequenced sample: blood. The receptors stem from a young woman with Graves' ophthalmopathy. The CDR3 runs from the conserved cysteine through the conserved F or W. A D gene is named only where the DNA matches it firmly. Not all rows give a size; the values are once, few, many and, for expanded clones, a class.

NA	14	TRBJ2-5	TRBV28	many	CASSFGGLKGTQYF	TGTGCCAGCAGTTTTGGTGGCCTCAAAGGAACCCAGTACTTC
NA	14	TRBJ2-7	TRBV7-2	many	CASSMGVGSYEQYF	TGTGCCAGCAGCATGGGGGTGGGTTCCTACGAGCAGTACTTC
NA	18	TRBJ2-2	TRBV7-9	few	CASSERGLSPGNTGELFF	TGTGCCAGCAGCGAACGTGGTCTTAGCCCGGGTAACACCGGGGAGCTGTTTTTT
TRBD1	14	TRBJ1-4	TRBV9	many	CASSGGTGAEKLFF	TGTGCCAGCAGCGGCGGGACAGGGGCCGAAAAACTGTTTTTT
NA	16	TRBJ2-1	TRBV5-5	many	CASSPKGLSSYNEQFF	TGTGCCAGCAGCCCGAAGGGGCTGAGCTCCTACAATGAGCAGTTCTTC
TRBD1	16	TRBJ2-7	TRBV6-6	many	CASSYSTGTGGYEQYF	TGTGCCAGCAGTTACTCGACCGGGACAGGGGGCTACGAGCAGTACTTC
TRBD1	15	TRBJ2-5	TRBV4-3	NA	CASSQDRGPGETQYF	TGCGCCAGCAGCCAGGACAGGGGGCCCGGAGAGACCCAGTACTTC
NA	14	TRBJ2-1	TRBV9	NA	CASSVSPSANEQFF	TGTGCCAGCAGCGTATCCCCTAGCGCTAATGAGCAGTTCTTC
NA	13	TRBJ2-5	TRBV5-5	many	CASSVQGQETQYF	TGTGCCAGCAGCGTACAGGGTCAAGAGACCCAGTACTTC
NA	10	TRBJ1-2	TRBV28	many	CASRGSGYTF	TGTGCCAGCAGAGGTTCTGGCTACACCTTC
NA	14	TRBJ2-3	TRBV18	NA	CASSPDSPGSTQYF	TGTGCCAGCTCACCGGACAGCCCGGGGAGTACGCAGTATTTT
TRBD2	15	TRBJ2-7	TRBV19	NA	CASSIATSGAWEQYF	TGTGCCAGTAGTATAGCGACTAGCGGGGCGTGGGAGCAGTACTTC
NA	17	TRBJ2-5	TRBV10-3	NA	CAISGSQRGTPQETQYF	TGTGCCATCAGTGGGTCCCAAAGGGGGACCCCCCAAGAGACCCAGTACTTC
TRBD2	16	TRBJ2-7	TRBV6-1	many	CASRSGRVSLLDEQYF	TGTGCCAGCAGGAGCGGGAGAGTCTCCCTTCTGGACGAGCAGTACTTC
NA	17	TRBJ1-1	TRBV6-1	few	CASTAPGRDSGESEAFF	TGTGCCAGCACCGCCCCCGGAAGGGACTCCGGGGAGTCTGAAGCTTTCTTT
TRBD2	14	TRBJ2-1	TRBV19	few	CASTGLARINEQFF	TGTGCCAGTACTGGACTAGCGAGGATCAATGAGCAGTTCTTC
NA	16	TRBJ1-3	TRBV4-1	NA	CASSQDQDLSGNTIYF	TGCGCCAGCAGCCAAGACCAGGACCTCTCTGGAAACACCATATATTTT